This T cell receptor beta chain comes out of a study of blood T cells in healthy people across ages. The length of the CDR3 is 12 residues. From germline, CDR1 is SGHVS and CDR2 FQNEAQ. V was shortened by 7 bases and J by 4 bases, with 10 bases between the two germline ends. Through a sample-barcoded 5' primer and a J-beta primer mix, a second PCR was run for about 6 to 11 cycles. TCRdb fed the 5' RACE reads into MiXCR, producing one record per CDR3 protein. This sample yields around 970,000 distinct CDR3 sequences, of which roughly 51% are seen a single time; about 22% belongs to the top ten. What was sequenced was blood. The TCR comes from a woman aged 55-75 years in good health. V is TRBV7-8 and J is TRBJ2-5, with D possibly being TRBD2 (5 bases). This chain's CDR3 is CASTGGGETQYF. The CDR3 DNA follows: TGTGCCAGCACAGGAGGTGGAGAGACCCAGTACTTC.